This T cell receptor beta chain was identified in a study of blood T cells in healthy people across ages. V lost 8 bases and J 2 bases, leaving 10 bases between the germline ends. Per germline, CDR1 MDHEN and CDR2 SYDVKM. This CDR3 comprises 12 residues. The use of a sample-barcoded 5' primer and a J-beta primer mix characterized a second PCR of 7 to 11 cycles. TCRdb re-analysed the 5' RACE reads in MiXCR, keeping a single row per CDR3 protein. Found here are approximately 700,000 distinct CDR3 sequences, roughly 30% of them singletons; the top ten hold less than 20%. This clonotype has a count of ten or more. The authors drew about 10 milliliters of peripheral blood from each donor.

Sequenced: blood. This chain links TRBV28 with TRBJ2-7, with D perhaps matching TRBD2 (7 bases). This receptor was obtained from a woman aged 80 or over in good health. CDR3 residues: CASGGGAYEQYF. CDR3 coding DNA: TGTGCCAGCGGGGGGGGCGCCTACGAGCAGTACTTC.